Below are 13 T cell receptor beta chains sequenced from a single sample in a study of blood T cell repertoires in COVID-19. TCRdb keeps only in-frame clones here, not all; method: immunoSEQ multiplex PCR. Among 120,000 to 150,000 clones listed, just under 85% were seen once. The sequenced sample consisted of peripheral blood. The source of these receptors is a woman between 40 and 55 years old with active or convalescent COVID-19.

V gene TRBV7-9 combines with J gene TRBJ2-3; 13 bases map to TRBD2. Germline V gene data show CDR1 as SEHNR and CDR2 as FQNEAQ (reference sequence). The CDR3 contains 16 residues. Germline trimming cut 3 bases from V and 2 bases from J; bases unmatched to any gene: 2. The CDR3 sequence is CASSFGLAGATDTQYF. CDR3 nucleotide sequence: TGTGCCAGCAGCTTCGGACTAGCGGGAGCCACAGATACGCAGTATTTT. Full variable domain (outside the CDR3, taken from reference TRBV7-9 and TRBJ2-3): DTGVSQNPRHKITKRGQNVTFRCDPISEHNRLYWYRQTLGQGPEFLTYFQNEAQLEKSRLLSDRFSAERPKGSFSTLEIQRTEQGDSAMYLCASSFGLAGATDTQYFGPGTRLTVL.

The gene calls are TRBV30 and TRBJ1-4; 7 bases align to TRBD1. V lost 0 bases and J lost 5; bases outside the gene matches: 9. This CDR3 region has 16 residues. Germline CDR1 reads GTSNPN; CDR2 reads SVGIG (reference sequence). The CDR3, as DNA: TGTGCCTGGAGTGTGAGGCACAGGGGCCTAAATGAAAAACTGTTTTTT. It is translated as CAWSVRHRGLNEKLFF.

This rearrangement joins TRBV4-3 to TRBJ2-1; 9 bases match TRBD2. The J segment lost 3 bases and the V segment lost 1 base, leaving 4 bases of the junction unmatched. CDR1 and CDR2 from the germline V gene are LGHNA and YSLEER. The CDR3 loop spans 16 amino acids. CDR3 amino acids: CASSQVSGSLYNEQFF. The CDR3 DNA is TGCGCCAGCAGCCAAGTTAGCGGGAGTCTCTACAATGAGCAGTTCTTC.

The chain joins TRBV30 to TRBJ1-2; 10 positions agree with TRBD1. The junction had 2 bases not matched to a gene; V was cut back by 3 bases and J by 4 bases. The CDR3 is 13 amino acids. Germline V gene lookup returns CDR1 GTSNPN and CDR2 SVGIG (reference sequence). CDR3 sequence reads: CAWSGQGGYGYTF. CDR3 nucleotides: TGTGCCTGGAGCGGACAGGGGGGCTATGGCTACACCTTC.

The CDR3 DNA sequence: TGTGCCAGCAGTGAAATGGGGGGGCAGCCCCAGCATTTT. Protein sequence: CASSEMGGQPQHF. V and J are TRBV6-1 and TRBJ1-5, with D possibly being TRBD1 (5 bases). The CDR3 is 13 residues long. Trimming took off 2 bases at V and 7 bases at J, with 9 bases between the two ends. Germline CDR1 is MNHNS and CDR2 is SASEGT.

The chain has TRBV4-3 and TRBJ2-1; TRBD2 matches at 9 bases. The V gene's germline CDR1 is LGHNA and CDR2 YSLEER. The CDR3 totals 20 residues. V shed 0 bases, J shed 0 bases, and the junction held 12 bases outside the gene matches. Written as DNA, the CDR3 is TGCGCCAGCAGCCAAGATGACATCGCGGGAGGGGGGACCTCCTACAATGAGCAGTTCTTC. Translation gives CASSQDDIAGGGTSYNEQFF.

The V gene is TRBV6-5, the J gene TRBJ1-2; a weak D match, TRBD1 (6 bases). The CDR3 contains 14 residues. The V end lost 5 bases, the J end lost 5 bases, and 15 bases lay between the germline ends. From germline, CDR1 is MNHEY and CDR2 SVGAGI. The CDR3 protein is CASSPPGEGYGYTF. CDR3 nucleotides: TGTGCCAGCAGTCCCCCAGGGGAGGGGTATGGCTACACCTTC.

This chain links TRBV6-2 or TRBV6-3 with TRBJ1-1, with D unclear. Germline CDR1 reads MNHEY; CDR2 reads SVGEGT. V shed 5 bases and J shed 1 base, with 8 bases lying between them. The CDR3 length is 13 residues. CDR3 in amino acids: CASSLRRNTEAFF. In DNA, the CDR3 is TGTGCCAGCAGTCTGCGGCGGAACACTGAAGCTTTCTTT.

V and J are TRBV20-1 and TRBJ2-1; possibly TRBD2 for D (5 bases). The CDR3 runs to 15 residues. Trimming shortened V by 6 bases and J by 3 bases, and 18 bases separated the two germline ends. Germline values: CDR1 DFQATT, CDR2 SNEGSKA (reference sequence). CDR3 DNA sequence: TGCAGTGCGAGTCGATGGCGGGTTCTCTACAATGAGCAGTTCTTC. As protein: CSASRWRVLYNEQFF.

DNA for the CDR3: TGTGCCAGCAGCGCCACAGGGGTGAATAGCAATCAGCCCCAGCATTTT. As protein: CASSATGVNSNQPQHF. The chain couples TRBV5-4 to TRBJ1-5; 7 positions agree with TRBD1. Per the germline V gene, CDR1 is SGHNT and CDR2 is YYREEE (reference sequence). V was clipped by 4 bases and J by 0 bases; unmatched bases: 7. This CDR3 is built from 16 residues.

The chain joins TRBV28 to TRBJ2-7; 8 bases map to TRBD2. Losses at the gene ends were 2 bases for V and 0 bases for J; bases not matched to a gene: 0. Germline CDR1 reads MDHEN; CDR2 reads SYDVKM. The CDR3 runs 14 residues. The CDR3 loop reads CASSLRGGSYEQYF. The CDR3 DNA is TGTGCCAGCAGTTTACGGGGGGGCTCCTACGAGCAGTACTTC.

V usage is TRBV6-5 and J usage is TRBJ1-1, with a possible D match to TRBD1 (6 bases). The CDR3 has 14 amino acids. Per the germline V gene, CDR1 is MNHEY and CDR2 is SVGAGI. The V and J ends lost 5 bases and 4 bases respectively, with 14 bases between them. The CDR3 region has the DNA TGTGCCAGCAGTAGGACAGCATTGGTCACTGAAGCTTTCTTT. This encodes CASSRTALVTEAFF.

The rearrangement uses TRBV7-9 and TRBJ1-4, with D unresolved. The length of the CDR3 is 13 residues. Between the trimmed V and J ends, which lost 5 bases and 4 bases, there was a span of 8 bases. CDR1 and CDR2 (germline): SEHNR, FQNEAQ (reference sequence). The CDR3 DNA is TGTGCCAGCAGCCCGGGTCTTAATGAAAAACTGTTTTTT. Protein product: CASSPGLNEKLFF.